Given below is one TCR beta chain in context. Its antigen is unidentified. TCRdb re-analysed the RT-PCR reads in MiXCR, keeping a single row per CDR3 protein. Among about 14,000 distinct CDR3 sequences listed, around 85% were seen once. CDR1 and CDR2 (germline): KGHSH, LQKENI. V was shortened by 3 bases and J by 6 bases, with 21 bases between the two germline ends. CDR3 length: 16 residues. This specimen belongs to a study of yellow fever vaccine responses in identical twins. Study findings and constraints: Reportedly, the T cell response mounted by twins to vaccine seemed partly convergent, partly personalized.

The clonotype originates from a young woman who received the yellow fever vaccine. The V gene is TRBV18, the J gene TRBJ2-7, with D perhaps matching TRBD1 (7 bases). Here the sequenced sample was T cells from blood (PBMCs), unsorted or a sorted subset (not recorded which), taken before or after yellow fever vaccination (not recorded which). CDR3 in amino acids: CASSPNGGTAGSEQYF. For the CDR3, the DNA is TGTGCCAGCTCACCCAATGGCGGGACAGCCGGTTCCGAGCAGTACTTC.